These 30 T cell receptor beta chains were all obtained from the same sample, sequenced in a study of shared clonotypes between healthy human individuals. The naive CD8 subset, CD45RO-negative cells positively selected for CCR7, excluded terminally differentiated effector memory CD45RA+ cells. Data came from immunoSEQ multiplex PCR; TCRdb stores just in-frame clones and leaves some out. The data contain about 2.1 million clones, about 92% of them singletons. Sequencing input: naive CD8+ T cells from PBMCs. These receptors all come from a young man in good health. Some clones in this sample may be carry-over from other donors' samples.

This clone has a single count. The chain combines TRBV27 with TRBJ2-1; D not certain. V lost 6 bases to trimming and J lost 6 bases, with 12 bases between them. Germline assignment: CDR1 MNHEY and CDR2 SMNVEV (reference sequence). The CDR3 has 13 residues. This CDR3 reads CASRPTDVNEQFF. CDR3 nucleotides: TGTGCCAGCAGGCCAACGGACGTCAATGAGCAGTTCTTC.

The V gene is TRBV4-1, the J gene TRBJ2-7; TRBD1 is a possible D gene (5 bases). The germline CDR1 and CDR2 sequences are MGHRA and YSYEKL. CDR3 size: 15 residues. Deletions cut 1 base from V and 2 bases from J, with 12 bases between. The CDR3 DNA sequence: TGCGCCAGCAGCCAAGGTGTGGGGCCAACCTACGAGCAGTACTTC. Translation: CASSQGVGPTYEQYF.

The chain has TRBV4-2 and TRBJ2-7; 8 bases are a match to TRBD1. This CDR3 is built from 15 residues. V shed 0 bases, J shed 3 bases, and the junction held 4 bases outside the gene matches. Per the germline V gene, CDR1 is LGHNA and CDR2 is YNFKEQ. The CDR3 sequence is CASSQEWGTGYEQYF. CDR3 bases: TGTGCCAGCAGCCAAGAATGGGGGACAGGCTACGAGCAGTACTTC.

V usage is TRBV11-2 and J usage is TRBJ1-3; D is ambiguous. The CDR3 has 11 amino acids. Germline loops: CDR1 SGHAT, CDR2 FQNNGV. V lost 6 bases and J lost 10, with 10 bases in between. The CDR3 DNA is TGTGCCAGCAGACGTGGGAAGACCATATATTTT. Its protein product is CASRRGKTIYF.

This clone was picked up one time. The chain has TRBV7-2 and TRBJ2-7; D may be TRBD1 or TRBD2 (5 bases each). This CDR3 is 15 amino acids long. The germline gives CDR1 SGHTA, CDR2 FQGNSA. With 7 bases removed from V and 5 bases from J, the gap between germline ends came to 21 bases. The DNA for the CDR3 is TGTGCCAGCACCAAAATCTGGGACCCCGCGGACGAGCAGTACTTC. Translating it yields CASTKIWDPADEQYF.

The CDR3 DNA reads TGTGCCAGCAGCAAAGCGAGGACAGGCATCATGAACACTGAAGCTTTCTTT. Translating it yields CASSKARTGIMNTEAFF. This chain connects TRBV21-1 to TRBJ1-1; the DNA was not compared with TRBD1, the D call given in the table. TRBV21-1 is deemed a pseudogene. The CDR3 totals 17 residues.

The chain links TRBV5-6 to TRBJ2-7, with D perhaps matching TRBD1 (5 bases). The CDR3 has 14 residues. Per germline, CDR1 SGHDT and CDR2 YYEEEE. The ends were cut back, 1 base at V and 2 bases at J, with 10 bases in the middle. The CDR3 DNA reads TGTGCCAGCAGCTTGCCCAGGGCTCCCTACGAGCAGTACTTC. It is translated as CASSLPRAPYEQYF.

V and J are TRBV10-2 and TRBJ2-3, with 11 nucleotides matching TRBD2. The CDR3 length is 17 residues. V lost 6 bases and J lost 5; bases outside the gene matches: 13. CDR1 is WSHSY and CDR2 is SAAADI in the germline V gene. CDR3 in DNA: TGCGCCAGCAGAGGCGATATAACTAGCGGGAGTGGAGATACGCAGTATTTT. Translation: CASRGDITSGSGDTQYF.

This clone was detected only a few times. The identical CDR3 is also encoded by other nucleotide sequences in the sample. The chain is built from TRBV4-1 and TRBJ1-1, with TRBD1 as a possible D gene (6 bases). Germline lookup yields CDR1 MGHRA and CDR2 YSYEKL. The CDR3 has 14 residues. Trimming left V 1 base short and J 1 base short, with 7 bases between. The CDR3 region has the DNA TGCGCCAGCAGCCAAGTGGGACAGAACACTGAAGCTTTCTTT. It yields the protein CASSQVGQNTEAFF.

This chain links TRBV7-2 with TRBJ2-3; 7 bases align to TRBD2. The CDR3 totals 17 residues. From germline, CDR1 is SGHTA and CDR2 FQGNSA. V lost 6 bases and J lost 8; bases outside the gene matches: 20. The CDR3 is CASRRLGGAGVGGTQYF. The CDR3 DNA sequence: TGTGCCAGCAGGCGCCTCGGCGGGGCGGGAGTAGGCGGTACGCAGTATTTT. Complete variable domain (other parts from reference TRBV7-2 and TRBJ2-3): GAGVSQSPSNKVTEKGKDVELRCDPISGHTALYWYRQSLGQGLEFLIYFQGNSAPDKSGLPSDRFSAERTGGSVSTLTIQRTQQEDSAVYLCASRRLGGAGVGGTQYFGPGTRLTVL.

The genes are TRBV13 and TRBJ2-7; a weak D match, TRBD1 (6 bases). This CDR3 is built from 16 residues. Trimming took 4 bases from V and 2 from J, leaving 18 bases between them. Germline CDR1 reads PRHDT; CDR2 reads FYEKMQ (reference sequence). The CDR3 DNA sequence: TGTGCCAGCAGCTCGAAACAGGGCCTGGTCCCCTACGAGCAGTACTTC. Protein: CASSSKQGLVPYEQYF.

This clone was picked up one time. The V gene is TRBV7-2, the J gene TRBJ2-7; 9 bases agree with TRBD1. The CDR3 runs 14 residues. V lost 1 base to trimming and J lost 5 bases; unmatched junction nucleotides: 3. CDR1 and CDR2 from the germline V gene are SGHTA and FQGNSA. CDR3 sequence: CASSLDRGPDEQYF. CDR3 DNA sequence: TGTGCCAGCAGCTTAGACAGGGGGCCTGACGAGCAGTACTTC. The whole variable domain, remainder taken from reference TRBV7-2 and TRBJ2-7, is GAGVSQSPSNKVTEKGKDVELRCDPISGHTALYWYRQSLGQGLEFLIYFQGNSAPDKSGLPSDRFSAERTGGSVSTLTIQRTQQEDSAVYLCASSLDRGPDEQYFGPGTRLTVT.

The chain recombines TRBV27 with TRBJ2-2; the D gene is possibly TRBD1 (6 bases). Germline assignment: CDR1 MNHEY and CDR2 SMNVEV (reference sequence). CDR3 length: 13 amino acids. CDR3 region: CATGTLNTGELFF. CDR3 bases: TGTGCAACCGGGACACTCAACACCGGGGAGCTGTTTTTT.

This chain connects TRBV27 to TRBJ2-3, with 7 bases that match TRBD2. The CDR3 consists of 15 residues. V gave up 4 bases and J gave up 2 bases; unmatched junction bases: 6. CDR1 and CDR2 from the germline V gene are MNHEY and SMNVEV (reference sequence). CDR3 coding DNA: TGTGCCAGCAGTTCTTCTAGCGGCGCCACAGATACGCAGTATTTT. Its protein is CASSSSSGATDTQYF.

This rearrangement joins TRBV9 to TRBJ1-1, with D possibly TRBD1 on 5 matching bases. The germline V gene has CDR1 SGDLS and CDR2 YYNGEE. CDR3 length equals 15 residues. V dropped 3 bases and J dropped 0 bases, with 12 bases sitting between them. In DNA, the CDR3 is TGTGCCAGCAGCGCGTGGGACTCTATGAACACTGAAGCTTTCTTT. This codes for CASSAWDSMNTEAFF.

This chain uses TRBV7-9 with TRBJ1-4; a weak D match, TRBD1 (6 bases). This CDR3 spans 17 amino acids. CDR1 SEHNR and CDR2 FQNEAQ come from the germline V gene (reference sequence). V lost 5 bases, J lost 5 bases, and 21 bases lay in between. CDR3 sequence reads: CASSLGTGGAQNEKLFF. DNA for the CDR3: TGTGCCAGCAGCCTCGGGACGGGGGGCGCGCAAAATGAAAAACTGTTTTTT.

V gene TRBV10-3 combines with J gene TRBJ1-2; 8 nucleotides match TRBD1. The CDR3 is made up of 17 amino acids. The V gene end was trimmed by 3 bases and the J gene end by 1 base; junction bases not matched to a gene: 10. CDR1 and CDR2 from the germline V gene are ENHRY and SYGVKD. CDR3 bases: TGTGCCATCAGTGAACCGACAGGGGTCTCCCTTAACTATGGCTACACCTTC. Protein: CAISEPTGVSLNYGYTF.

The J gene is TRBJ2-7, the V gene TRBV20-1; D ambiguous. From germline, CDR1 is DFQATT and CDR2 SNEGSKA (reference sequence). V shed 2 bases and J shed 0 bases, with 2 bases lying between them. The CDR3 is 11 residues long. As DNA, the CDR3 is TGCAGTGCTAGACACTCCTACGAGCAGTACTTC. Amino acid sequence: CSARHSYEQYF.

This chain joins TRBV11-2 and TRBJ2-5; D possibly matches TRBD1 or TRBD2 (5 bases each). Germline V lookup: CDR1 SGHAT, CDR2 FQNNGV. Trimming stripped 0 bases from V and 5 bases from J, with 7 bases between. This CDR3 spans 13 amino acids. The CDR3 bases are TGTGCCAGCAGCTTAGATTGGGGGGAGACCCAGTACTTC. Translated: CASSLDWGETQYF.

The V and J genes are TRBV4-1 and TRBJ2-7; 11 bases map to TRBD2. CDR1 is MGHRA and CDR2 is YSYEKL in the germline V gene. Unmatched junction bases numbered 14, after V lost 0 bases and J lost 4 bases. This CDR3 contains 19 residues. The CDR3: CASSQEPRSSGRAVYEQYF. The CDR3 nucleotides read TGCGCCAGCAGCCAAGAACCCCGGAGTAGCGGGAGGGCCGTATACGAGCAGTACTTC.

On this clone itself: In the same sample, other DNA sequences code for this CDR3. The chain carries TRBV27 and TRBJ2-7; D remains ambiguous. CDR3 length equals 13 residues. From germline, CDR1 is MNHEY and CDR2 SMNVEV (reference sequence). V shed 7 bases and J shed 0 bases, with 10 bases lying between them. The CDR3 here is CASKGRSSYEQYF. DNA for the CDR3: TGTGCCAGCAAAGGACGGAGCTCCTACGAGCAGTACTTC.

The chain uses TRBV28 and TRBJ1-5; possible D gene TRBD1, 5 bases. Germline V lookup: CDR1 MDHEN, CDR2 SYDVKM. V shed 1 base and J shed 5 bases, with 9 bases lying between them. CDR3 size: 14 residues. The CDR3 loop reads CASSLSQGYQPQHF. CDR3 DNA: TGTGCCAGCAGTTTATCGCAGGGTTATCAGCCCCAGCATTTT.

Details on this clone: Other DNA variants within this sample encode the same CDR3. The rearrangement links TRBV6-5 to TRBJ2-1, with TRBD1 matching 7 bases. Germline-derived CDR1 and CDR2 are MNHEY and SVGAGI. Trimming cost V 4 bases and J 0 bases; bases outside gene matches: 3. This CDR3 comprises 15 residues. CDR3 amino acids: CASSSDRVSYNEQFF. The CDR3 DNA reads TGTGCCAGCAGTTCCGACAGGGTCTCCTACAATGAGCAGTTCTTC.

The chain links TRBV4-1 to TRBJ2-3; D remains unclear. The CDR3 is made up of 14 amino acids. Per germline, CDR1 MGHRA and CDR2 YSYEKL. V lost 1 base, J lost 3 bases, and 8 bases lay in between. The CDR3 sequence: CASSQVIRTDTQYF. In DNA, the CDR3 is TGCGCCAGCAGCCAAGTTATACGGACAGATACGCAGTATTTT.

Turning to this clone: Other DNA sequences in the same sample also yield this CDR3. The chain employs TRBV15 and TRBJ2-3; D might be TRBD2 (5 bases). The germline V gene encodes CDR1 LNHNV and CDR2 YYDKDF (reference sequence). V was trimmed by 0 bases and J by 0 bases, leaving 7 bases between them. The CDR3 has 15 residues. CDR3 residues: CATSREGGSTDTQYF. DNA of the CDR3: TGTGCCACCAGCAGAGAAGGCGGGAGCACAGATACGCAGTATTTT.

This chain joins TRBV27 and TRBJ2-7, with 9 bases matching TRBD2. Germline assignment: CDR1 MNHEY and CDR2 SMNVEV (reference sequence). Trimming took 8 bases from V and 5 from J; bases not matched to a gene: 16. The CDR3 totals 16 residues. CDR3 sequence: CASRPSASGIIHEQYF. In DNA form, the CDR3 reads TGTGCCAGCCGCCCGAGTGCTAGCGGGATTATCCACGAGCAGTACTTC.

This chain connects TRBV7-9 to TRBJ2-2; D is undetermined. Germline assignment: CDR1 SEHNR and CDR2 FQNEAQ (reference sequence). The CDR3 runs 14 residues. Trimming stripped 1 base from V and 4 bases from J, with 7 bases between. CDR3 nucleotides: TGTGCCAGCAGCTTAGATTCAAGCACCGGGGAGCTGTTTTTT. This translates into CASSLDSSTGELFF.

The genes are TRBV27 and TRBJ1-5; D unclear. Germline V gene data show CDR1 as MNHEY and CDR2 as SMNVEV (reference sequence). V lost 4 bases and J 4 bases, leaving 14 bases between the germline ends. The CDR3 sequence is 15 residues long. CDR3 DNA sequence: TGTGCCAGCAGTTACGGGGATGGAGCGAATCAGCCCCAGCATTTT. Translation: CASSYGDGANQPQHF.

The CDR3 DNA follows: TGTGCCAGCAGCAACTCGGGACAAGGGTTGCCCTACGAGCAGTACTTC. Protein sequence: CASSNSGQGLPYEQYF. The chain recombines TRBV9 with TRBJ2-7; possible D gene TRBD1, 6 bases. The CDR3 loop spans 16 amino acids. V gave up 4 bases and J gave up 2 bases, with 19 bases separating them. The germline CDR1 and CDR2 sequences are SGDLS and YYNGEE.

J is TRBJ2-3 and V is TRBV4-1; D is undetermined. There are 14 residues in the CDR3. Germline V gene data show CDR1 as MGHRA and CDR2 as YSYEKL. The V gene lost 0 bases and the J gene lost 2 bases, with 6 bases spanning the gap. CDR3 nucleotides: TGCGCCAGCAGCCAAGATTCGTTCACAGATACGCAGTATTTT. Amino acid sequence: CASSQDSFTDTQYF.